This entry features one T cell receptor (beta chain) sequence. It was with 60 Vbeta and 13 Jbeta primers that the PCR ran. Assay used: immunoSEQ multiplex PCR; TCRdb lists only in-frame clones, some missing. The top ten hold approximately 6.6% of the sample, which has about 120,000 clones, roughly 9% seen once. The data were obtained in a study of cytomegalovirus exposure and HLA in healthy donors. Germline V gene data show CDR1 as SGHRS and CDR2 as YFSETQ. V was clipped by 0 bases and J by 4 bases, with 9 bases between them. The CDR3 runs 14 residues. The chain has TRBV5-1 and TRBJ2-3; D might be TRBD1 (6 bases). The TCR originated in a woman between 40 and 55 years old in good health and CMV-seropositive. The sample consisted of PBMCs. DNA of the CDR3: TGCGCCAGCAGCTTGGGGGGGCATTCAGATACGCAGTATTTT. This sequence encodes CASSLGGHSDTQYF.